Listed here are 10 T cell receptor beta chains from one sample, sequenced in a study of radiotherapy plus CTLA-4 blockade in lung cancer. Produced via immunoSEQ multiplex PCR; TCRdb's table is partial and in-frame only. In the table there are tens of thousands of clones, around 83% of which are singletons. The sequenced sample was peripheral blood, obtained from a patient treated with radiotherapy plus ipilimumab. These receptors originate from a human donor with non-small cell lung cancer who had stable disease on radiotherapy plus ipilimumab.

This clone was seen a handful of times. This chain uses TRBV28 with TRBJ1-2; D remains ambiguous. CDR3 size: 13 residues. The ends were cut back, 6 bases at V and 8 bases at J, with 16 bases in the middle. Per germline, CDR1 MDHEN and CDR2 SYDVKM. CDR3 in amino acids: CASRRAAYEGYTF. CDR3 nucleotide sequence: TGTGCCAGCAGGCGGGCAGCTTATGAGGGCTACACCTTC.

This chain connects TRBV27 to TRBJ2-4; 10 nucleotides align to TRBD2. The CDR3 consists of 14 residues. The junction had 4 bases not matched to a gene; V was cut back by 5 bases and J by 6 bases. Germline V gene data show CDR1 as MNHEY and CDR2 as SMNVEV (reference sequence). The CDR3 nucleotides are TGTGCCAGCAGTCCGGGACTAGCGATAAACATTCAGTACTTC. This sequence encodes CASSPGLAINIQYF.

This rearrangement joins TRBV5-6 to TRBJ2-1; 9 nucleotides align to TRBD1. J gave up 8 bases and V 4 bases, and 13 bases lay outside the gene matches. The CDR3 covers 16 residues. Germline V CDR1 and CDR2: SGHDT, YYEEEE. In DNA, the CDR3 is TGTGCCAGCAGCGCGCCGGGACAGGGCCGGGCCGATGAGCAGTTCTTC. This encodes CASSAPGQGRADEQFF. Complete variable domain (other parts from reference TRBV5-6 and TRBJ2-1): DAGVTQSPTHLIKTRGQQVTLRCSPKSGHDTVSWYQQALGQGPQFIFQYYEEEERQRGNFPDRFSGHQFPNYSSELNVNALLLGDSALYLCASSAPGQGRADEQFFGPGTRLTVL.

The V call is TRBV4-1, the J call TRBJ1-1, with TRBD1 matching 9 bases. J gave up 1 base and V 2 bases, and 5 bases lay outside the gene matches. Germline lookup yields CDR1 MGHRA and CDR2 YSYEKL. The length of the CDR3 is 16 residues. CDR3 DNA sequence: TGCGCCAGCAGCCAATCGTGGGGACAGGGGAACACTGAAGCTTTCTTT. Residues: CASSQSWGQGNTEAFF.

The chain joins TRBV9 to TRBJ1-1, with a tentative D call TRBD1 (5 bases). Germline loops: CDR1 SGDLS, CDR2 YYNGEE. This CDR3 is 14 amino acids long. Trimming cost V 7 bases and J 2 bases, with 15 bases left between them. For the CDR3, the DNA is TGTGCCAGCTCCAAGCAGGGCTTAAACACTGAAGCTTTCTTT. Encoded protein: CASSKQGLNTEAFF.

The chain couples TRBV7-3 to TRBJ2-3; D unresolved. The germline CDR1 and CDR2 sequences are SGHTA and FQGTGA. This CDR3 contains 13 residues. The V and J ends lost 2 bases and 2 bases respectively, with 5 bases between them. The DNA of the CDR3 is TGTGCCAGCAGCTTATCTCTCACAGATACGCAGTATTTT. Its translation is CASSLSLTDTQYF.

The chain carries TRBV27 and TRBJ1-1; tentatively, D is TRBD1 (5 bases). Trimming took off 0 bases at V and 0 bases at J, with 17 bases between the two ends. From germline, CDR1 is MNHEY and CDR2 SMNVEV (reference sequence). CDR3 length equals 18 residues. The CDR3 spells CASSLSKLQATMNTEAFF. The CDR3 coding sequence is TGTGCCAGCAGTTTATCGAAGCTACAGGCAACTATGAACACTGAAGCTTTCTTT.

The genes are TRBV7-3 and TRBJ2-7; D tentatively fits TRBD1 or TRBD2 (5 bases each). The CDR3 contains 16 residues. Germline loops: CDR1 SGHTA, CDR2 FQGTGA. V lost 5 bases to trimming and J lost 6 bases, with 23 bases between them. The CDR3 loop reads CASSPRSSQVGGEQYF. In DNA form, the CDR3 reads TGTGCCAGCAGCCCCCGTTCTAGCCAAGTTGGGGGCGAGCAGTACTTC.

V gene TRBV30 combines with J gene TRBJ2-3, with 8 bases matching TRBD2. Trimming cost V 3 bases and J 7 bases; bases outside gene matches: 9. The CDR3 extends over 14 amino acids. In germline, CDR1 is GTSNPN, CDR2 SVGIG (reference sequence). The CDR3 sequence is CAWRRSGGLYTQYF. The CDR3 nucleotides are TGTGCCTGGAGGAGGTCGGGGGGGTTGTATACGCAGTATTTT.

Only one count was recorded for this clone. Written as DNA, the CDR3 is TGTGCCAGCAGCTTGGTGGGGACCGGGGAGCTGTTTTTT. It codes for CASSLVGTGELFF. This chain connects TRBV5-8 to TRBJ2-2; D uncertain. The CDR3 sequence is 13 residues long. With 0 bases removed from V and 5 bases from J, the gap between germline ends came to 5 bases. The germline V gene encodes CDR1 SGHTS and CDR2 YDEGEE.